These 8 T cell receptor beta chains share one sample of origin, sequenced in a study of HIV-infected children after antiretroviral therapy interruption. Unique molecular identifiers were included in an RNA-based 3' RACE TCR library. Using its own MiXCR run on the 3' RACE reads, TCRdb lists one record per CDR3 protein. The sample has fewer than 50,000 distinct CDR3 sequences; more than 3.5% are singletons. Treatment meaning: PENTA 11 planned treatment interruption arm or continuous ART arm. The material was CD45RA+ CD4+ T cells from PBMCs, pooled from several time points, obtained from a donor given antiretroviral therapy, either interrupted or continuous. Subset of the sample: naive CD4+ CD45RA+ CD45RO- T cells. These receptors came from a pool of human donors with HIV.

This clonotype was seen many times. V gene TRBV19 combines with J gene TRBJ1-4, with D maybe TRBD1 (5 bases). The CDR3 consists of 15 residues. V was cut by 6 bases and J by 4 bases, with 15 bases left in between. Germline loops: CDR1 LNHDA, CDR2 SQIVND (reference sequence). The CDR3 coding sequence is TGTGCCAGTAGATCGCCGGGACGCCATAATGAAAAACTGTTTTTT. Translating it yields CASRSPGRHNEKLFF.

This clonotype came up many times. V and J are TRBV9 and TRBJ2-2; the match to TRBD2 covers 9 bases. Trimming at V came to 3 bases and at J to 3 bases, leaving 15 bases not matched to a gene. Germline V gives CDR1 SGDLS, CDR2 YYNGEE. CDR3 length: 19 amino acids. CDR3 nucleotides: TGTGCCAGCAGCGACTTTGATTTCGGACTAGCGAGACACACCGGGGAGCTGTTTTTT. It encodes CASSDFDFGLARHTGELFF.

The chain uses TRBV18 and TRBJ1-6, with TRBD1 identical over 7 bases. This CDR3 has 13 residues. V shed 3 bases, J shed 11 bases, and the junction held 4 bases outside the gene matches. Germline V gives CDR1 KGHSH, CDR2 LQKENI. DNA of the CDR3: TGTGCCAGCTCACCTGACAGGGTAACACCCCTCCACTTT. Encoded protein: CASSPDRVTPLHF.

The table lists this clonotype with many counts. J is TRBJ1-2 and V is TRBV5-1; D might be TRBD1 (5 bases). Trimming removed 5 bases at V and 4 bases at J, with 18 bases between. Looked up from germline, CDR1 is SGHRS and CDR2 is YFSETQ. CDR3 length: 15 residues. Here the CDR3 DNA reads TGCGCCAGCAGTACGTCTAGCCCAGGGACCTATGGCTACACCTTC. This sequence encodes CASSTSSPGTYGYTF. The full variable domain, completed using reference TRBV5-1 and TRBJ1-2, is KAGVTQTPRYLIKTRGQQVTLSCSPISGHRSVSWYQQTPGQGLQFLFEYFSETQRNKGNFPGRFSGRQFSNSRSEMNVSTLELGDSALYLCASSTSSPGTYGYTFGSGTRLTVV.

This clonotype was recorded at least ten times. CDR3 DNA: TGTGCCAGCAGTTCCCGGACAGGGGGAAGGCAGCCCCAGCATTTT. Translating gives CASSSRTGGRQPQHF. This sequence joins TRBV12-3 or TRBV12-4 and TRBJ1-5; 10 bases align to TRBD1. V trimming: 4 bases; J trimming: 7 bases; junction bases outside the gene matches: 7. The CDR3 is 15 amino acids.

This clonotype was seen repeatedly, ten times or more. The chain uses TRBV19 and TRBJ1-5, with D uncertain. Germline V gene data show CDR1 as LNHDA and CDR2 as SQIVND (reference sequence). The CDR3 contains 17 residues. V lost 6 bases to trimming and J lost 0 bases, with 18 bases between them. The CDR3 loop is CASRPSTWGTSNQPQHF. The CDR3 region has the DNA TGTGCCAGTAGACCCTCCACCTGGGGAACTAGCAATCAGCCCCAGCATTTT.

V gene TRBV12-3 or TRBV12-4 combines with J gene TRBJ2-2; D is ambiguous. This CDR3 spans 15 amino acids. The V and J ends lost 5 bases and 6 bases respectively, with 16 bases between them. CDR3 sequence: CASSPTSWESGELFF. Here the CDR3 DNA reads TGTGCCAGCAGTCCCACTTCGTGGGAATCCGGGGAGCTGTTTTTT.

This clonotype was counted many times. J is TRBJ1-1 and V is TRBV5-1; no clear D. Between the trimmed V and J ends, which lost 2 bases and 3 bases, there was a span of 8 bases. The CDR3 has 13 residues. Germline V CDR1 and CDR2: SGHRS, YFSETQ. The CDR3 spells CASSFKIDTEAFF. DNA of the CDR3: TGCGCCAGCAGCTTCAAGATAGACACTGAAGCTTTCTTT. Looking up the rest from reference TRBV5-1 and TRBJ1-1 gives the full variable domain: KAGVTQTPRYLIKTRGQQVTLSCSPISGHRSVSWYQQTPGQGLQFLFEYFSETQRNKGNFPGRFSGRQFSNSRSEMNVSTLELGDSALYLCASSFKIDTEAFFGQGTRLTVV.